One sample yielded the 13 T cell receptor beta chains listed below, sequenced in a study of blood T cell repertoires in COVID-19. Sequencing was performed with immunoSEQ multiplex PCR; in TCRdb, only in-frame clones are kept and a portion is missing. This sample has approximately 330,000 clones, with roughly 90% found just once. The sample consisted of peripheral blood. These receptors all stem from a man aged 30 to 39 with COVID-19, enrolled during active disease.

The V call is TRBV14, the J call TRBJ2-2, with 9 bases aligning to TRBD2. The V segment lost 3 bases and the J segment 1 base; nucleotides outside the gene matches: 3. CDR1 and CDR2 from the germline V gene are SGHDN and FVKESK. This CDR3 spans 16 amino acids. The CDR3 protein is CASSHRTSVNTGELFF. The CDR3 DNA is TGTGCCAGCAGCCACAGGACTAGCGTGAACACCGGGGAGCTGTTTTTT.

This chain joins TRBV5-1 and TRBJ2-6; D is ambiguous. The CDR3 covers 15 residues. V lost 0 bases, J lost 2 bases, and 6 bases lay in between. Germline V lookup: CDR1 SGHRS, CDR2 YFSETQ. CDR3 protein: CASSLGHAGANVLTF. CDR3 DNA: TGCGCCAGCAGCTTGGGACACGCTGGGGCCAACGTCCTGACTTTC.

The gene calls are TRBV24-1 and TRBJ1-1; the match to TRBD1 covers 8 bases. CDR3 length: 20 residues. Germline trimming cut 3 bases from V and 2 bases from J; bases unmatched to any gene: 19. Germline V lookup: CDR1 KGHDR, CDR2 SFDVKD. CDR3 in amino acids: CATSDPISSDRVASNTEAFF. The CDR3 bases are TGTGCCACCAGTGATCCTATTTCTTCGGACAGGGTAGCGTCTAACACTGAAGCTTTCTTT.

This chain connects TRBV5-4 to TRBJ2-2, with 12 nucleotides matching TRBD2. The CDR3 totals 16 residues. V trimming: 3 bases; J trimming: 4 bases; junction bases outside the gene matches: 4. Germline lookup yields CDR1 SGHNT and CDR2 YYREEE (reference sequence). The CDR3, as DNA: TGTGCCAGCAGCTCGTCTAGCGGGAGGGTCACCGGGGAGCTGTTTTTT. Amino acid sequence: CASSSSSGRVTGELFF.

The chain carries TRBV19 and TRBJ2-7; TRBD2 matches 7 bases. Germline values: CDR1 LNHDA, CDR2 SQIVND (reference sequence). The CDR3 is made up of 16 amino acids. J lost 7 bases, V lost 2 bases, and 14 bases had no gene match. The chain's CDR3 is CASSILPSGVLGEQYF. In DNA form, the CDR3 reads TGTGCCAGTAGTATACTCCCCAGCGGGGTCCTGGGGGAGCAGTACTTC. The full variable domain, rest sourced from reference TRBV19 and TRBJ2-7, is DGGITQSPKYLFRKEGQNVTLSCEQNLNHDAMYWYRQDPGQGLRLIYYSQIVNDFQKGDIAEGYSVSREKKESFPLTVTSAQKNPTAFYLCASSILPSGVLGEQYFGPGTRLTVT.

V gene TRBV4-1 combines with J gene TRBJ2-5; weak D call: TRBD1 (9 bases). CDR1 MGHRA and CDR2 YSYEKL come from the germline V gene. V dropped 4 bases and J dropped 2 bases, with 23 bases sitting between them. This CDR3 is built from 18 residues. The DNA for the CDR3 is TGCGCCAGCAGCCGACAAACGGGGGGGACAGGGACACAAGAGACCCAGTACTTC. Residues: CASSRQTGGTGTQETQYF.

The chain is built from TRBV7-2 and TRBJ2-7, with D maybe TRBD1 (7 bases). The CDR3 consists of 15 residues. The germline V gene has CDR1 SGHTA and CDR2 FQGNSA. Trimming took 5 bases from V and 0 from J, leaving 14 bases between them. The CDR3 nucleotides are TGTGCCAGCAGCGACCGCGGGACAGCCTCCTACGAGCAGTACTTC. Protein: CASSDRGTASYEQYF. The full variable domain, with the rest looked up from reference TRBV7-2 and TRBJ2-7, is GAGVSQSPSNKVTEKGKDVELRCDPISGHTALYWYRQSLGQGLEFLIYFQGNSAPDKSGLPSDRFSAERTGGSVSTLTIQRTQQEDSAVYLCASSDRGTASYEQYFGPGTRLTVT.

The CDR3 DNA reads TGTGCCAGCAGGGTGCCCGGGACTCCCTACGAGCAGTACTTC. Its protein product is CASRVPGTPYEQYF. V and J are TRBV28 and TRBJ2-7; D is perhaps TRBD2 (6 bases). V lost 6 bases and J 2 bases, leaving 14 bases between the germline ends. The CDR3 has 14 amino acids. Germline lookup yields CDR1 MDHEN and CDR2 SYDVKM.

In its sample, this clone was seen a few times. The rearrangement uses TRBV6-5 and TRBJ1-3; TRBD1 might be the D (6 bases). CDR1 is MNHEY, CDR2 SVGAGI, per germline. The CDR3 has 15 residues. V was trimmed by 3 bases and J by 0 bases, leaving 9 bases between them. CDR3 bases: TGTGCCAGCAGTTATGACAGGAGCTCTGGAAACACCATATATTTT. The encoded protein is CASSYDRSSGNTIYF.

The chain employs TRBV11-2 and TRBJ2-5, with D possibly matching TRBD1 (5 bases). Germline V gives CDR1 SGHAT, CDR2 FQNNGV. The CDR3 loop spans 15 amino acids. V was cut by 0 bases and J by 5 bases, with 13 bases left in between. CDR3 bases: TGTGCCAGCAGCTTAGATCGAGGCAGGGATGAGACCCAGTACTTC. Amino acid sequence: CASSLDRGRDETQYF.

The gene calls are TRBV5-1 and TRBJ2-2, with D perhaps TRBD2 (6 bases). Per the germline V gene, CDR1 is SGHRS and CDR2 is YFSETQ. The CDR3 consists of 14 residues. The V end lost 2 bases, the J end lost 4 bases, and 9 bases lay between the germline ends. CDR3 DNA sequence: TGCGCCAGCAGCTTCCAGGGAGGCACCGGGGAGCTGTTTTTT. Amino acid sequence: CASSFQGGTGELFF.

For this clone: The same CDR3 is also encoded by other DNA sequences in this sample. The chain couples TRBV18 to TRBJ1-5; D perhaps matches TRBD1 (6 bases). V gave up 3 bases and J gave up 5 bases, with 8 bases separating them. CDR1 and CDR2 (germline): KGHSH, LQKENI. This CDR3 is 13 amino acids long. The CDR3 reads CASSPHRDQPQHF. Written as DNA, the CDR3 is TGTGCCAGCTCACCCCACAGGGATCAGCCCCAGCATTTT.

The sample holds one count of this clone. The chain combines TRBV27 with TRBJ2-1, with 9 bases lining up with TRBD1. CDR1 and CDR2 from the germline V gene are MNHEY and SMNVEV (reference sequence). This CDR3 has 15 residues. With V trimmed by 7 bases and J by 2 bases, 6 bases remained unmatched. CDR3 bases: TGTGCCAGCACCCTGGGACAGGGCCCCTACAATGAGCAGTTCTTC. Translating it yields CASTLGQGPYNEQFF.